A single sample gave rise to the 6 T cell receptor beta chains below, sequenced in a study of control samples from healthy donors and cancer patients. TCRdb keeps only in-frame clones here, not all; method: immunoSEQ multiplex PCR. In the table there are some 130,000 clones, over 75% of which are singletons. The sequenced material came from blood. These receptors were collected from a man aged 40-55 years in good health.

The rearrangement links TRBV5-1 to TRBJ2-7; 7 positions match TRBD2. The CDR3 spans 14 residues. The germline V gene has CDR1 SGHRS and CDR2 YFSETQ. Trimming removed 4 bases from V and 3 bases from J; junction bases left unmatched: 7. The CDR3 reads CASSLRREGYEQYF. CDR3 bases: TGCGCCAGCAGCCTCAGAAGGGAGGGCTACGAGCAGTACTTC.

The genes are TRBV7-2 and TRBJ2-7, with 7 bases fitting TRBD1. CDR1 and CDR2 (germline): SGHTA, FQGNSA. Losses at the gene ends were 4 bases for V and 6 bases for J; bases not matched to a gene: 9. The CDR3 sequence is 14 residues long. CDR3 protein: CASSSYGTGVEQYF. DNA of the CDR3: TGTGCCAGCAGCTCCTACGGTACAGGGGTCGAGCAGTACTTC.

DNA of the CDR3: TGCGCCAGCCGCGCTGTTGGGTCCCCTGAGCAGTTCTTC. This codes for CASRAVGSPEQFF. The chain employs TRBV10-1 and TRBJ2-1; D unresolved. The V end was cut by 8 bases, the J end by 9 bases, with 17 bases between. CDR1 is WNHNN and CDR2 is SYGVQD in the germline V gene (reference sequence). The CDR3 sequence is 13 residues long.

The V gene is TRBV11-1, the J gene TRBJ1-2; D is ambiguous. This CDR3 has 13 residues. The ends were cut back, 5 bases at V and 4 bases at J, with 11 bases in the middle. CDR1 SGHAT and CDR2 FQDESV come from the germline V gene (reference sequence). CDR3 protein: CASSPTSIYGYTF. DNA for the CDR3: TGTGCCAGCAGCCCGACAAGTATCTATGGCTACACCTTC. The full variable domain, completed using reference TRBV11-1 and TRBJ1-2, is EAEVAQSPRYKITEKSQAVAFWCDPISGHATLYWYRQILGQGPELLVQFQDESVVDDSQLPKDRFSAERLKGVDSTLKIQPAELGDSAMYLCASSPTSIYGYTFGSGTRLTVV.

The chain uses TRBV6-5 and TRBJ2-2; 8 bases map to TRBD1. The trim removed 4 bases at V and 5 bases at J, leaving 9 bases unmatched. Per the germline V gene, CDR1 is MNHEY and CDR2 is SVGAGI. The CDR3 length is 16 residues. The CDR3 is CASSSNPGGLTGELFF. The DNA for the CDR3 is TGTGCCAGCAGTTCGAATCCAGGGGGCTTAACCGGGGAGCTGTTTTTT.

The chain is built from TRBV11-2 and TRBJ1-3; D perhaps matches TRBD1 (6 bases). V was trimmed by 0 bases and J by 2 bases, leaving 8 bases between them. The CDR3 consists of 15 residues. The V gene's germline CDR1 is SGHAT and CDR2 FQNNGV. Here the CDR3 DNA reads TGTGCCAGCAGCTTAGAAGGGGGTCCTGGAAACACCATATATTTT. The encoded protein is CASSLEGGPGNTIYF.